The 26 T cell receptor beta chains below come from one sample, sequenced in a study of blood T cells in healthy people across ages. The authors ran a second PCR of about 6 to 11 cycles using a sample-barcoded 5' primer and a J-beta primer mix. TCRdb analysed the 5' RACE reads with MiXCR anew, one entry per CDR3 protein. The profile shows about 640,000 distinct CDR3 sequences, around three fifths of them singletons. Sequencing was done on a sample of blood. These receptors all come from a man between 60 and 75 years old in good health.

This clonotype was detected only a few times. This chain links TRBV10-3 with TRBJ2-4; no clear D. CDR1 is ENHRY and CDR2 is SYGVKD in the germline V gene. There are 16 residues in the CDR3. Trimming removed 2 bases from V and 1 base from J, with 12 bases in between. This CDR3 is CAISEGQDGAKNIQYF. The DNA for the CDR3 is TGTGCCATCAGTGAGGGGCAGGATGGGGCCAAAAACATTCAGTACTTC.

The sample holds a few counts of this clonotype. The gene calls are TRBV5-1 and TRBJ2-7; TRBD2 is a possible D gene (5 bases). Germline V gene sequence: CDR1 SGHRS, CDR2 YFSETQ. V was shortened by 4 bases and J by 2 bases, with 13 bases between the two germline ends. The CDR3 has 14 amino acids. CDR3 nucleotides: TGCGCCAGCAGCCCTAGCCCTCGGCCCTACGAGCAGTACTTC. It encodes CASSPSPRPYEQYF.

The genes are TRBV6-2 or TRBV6-3 and TRBJ2-5, with D possibly being TRBD1 (5 bases). Trimming took 2 bases from V and 5 from J, leaving 15 bases between them. The CDR3 runs to 15 residues. Germline V gene data show CDR1 as MNHEY and CDR2 as SVGEGT. The CDR3 DNA reads TGTGCCAGCAGTTACCTGTTGGCAGGGAAGGAGACCCAGTACTTC. Protein product: CASSYLLAGKETQYF.

The chain recombines TRBV12-3 or TRBV12-4 with TRBJ2-3; 7 nucleotides align to TRBD2. V lost 5 bases and J lost 5; bases outside the gene matches: 1. The CDR3 sequence is 12 residues long. The CDR3 sequence: CASSGGVDTQYF. The CDR3 region has the DNA TGTGCCAGCAGTGGGGGGGTAGATACGCAGTATTTT.

The chain employs TRBV28 and TRBJ2-1, with D hard to call. Germline loops: CDR1 MDHEN, CDR2 SYDVKM. Trimming removed 1 base at V and 6 bases at J, with 13 bases between. The CDR3 length is 15 residues. The CDR3 spells CASSLYPRTINEQFF. The CDR3 DNA is TGTGCCAGCAGTTTATATCCCCGGACCATCAATGAGCAGTTCTTC.

The V gene is TRBV3-1, the J gene TRBJ1-5; tentative D call: TRBD1 (5 bases). V lost 3 bases and J lost 3, with 9 bases in between. The germline V gene has CDR1 LGHDT and CDR2 YNNKEL (reference sequence). This CDR3 contains 14 residues. The DNA for the CDR3 is TGTGCCAGCAGCCAGGGGACTGTCAATCAGCCCCAGCATTTT. Translated: CASSQGTVNQPQHF.

This sequence joins TRBV7-9 and TRBJ1-6, with D maybe TRBD1 (5 bases). This CDR3 has 17 amino acids. Trimming removed 3 bases from V and 8 bases from J, with 20 bases in between. The germline V gene encodes CDR1 SEHNR and CDR2 FQNEAQ (reference sequence). CDR3 DNA sequence: TGTGCCAGCAGCTTGTCGCGACAGCTCTATCGGCATTCACCCCTCCACTTT. It is translated as CASSLSRQLYRHSPLHF.

The chain carries TRBV7-8 and TRBJ2-1, with D possibly matching TRBD1 (5 bases). CDR3 length: 12 amino acids. With 5 bases removed from V and 8 bases from J, the gap between germline ends came to 10 bases. Germline CDR1 SGHVS, CDR2 FQNEAQ. Written as DNA, the CDR3 is TGTGCCAGCAGCACTACAGGAGATGAGCAGTTCTTC. It yields the protein CASSTTGDEQFF.

This chain's CDR3 is CASSFSEGGYTF. The CDR3, as DNA: TGTGCCAGCAGTTTCTCGGAGGGCGGCTACACCTTC. V usage is TRBV12-3 or TRBV12-4 and J usage is TRBJ1-2; D remains unclear. The CDR3 consists of 12 residues. V was cut by 3 bases and J by 8 bases, with 10 bases left in between.

The CDR3 region has the DNA TGTGCCAGCACACGTACTATGAATTTATACAATGAGCAGTTCTTC. Protein product: CASTRTMNLYNEQFF. This chain uses TRBV3-1 with TRBJ2-1, with no clear D. From germline, CDR1 is LGHDT and CDR2 YNNKEL (reference sequence). Between the trimmed V and J ends, which lost 7 bases and 4 bases, there was a span of 17 bases. The CDR3 sequence is 15 residues long.

V usage is TRBV10-3 and J usage is TRBJ2-3; D ambiguous. Per the germline V gene, CDR1 is ENHRY and CDR2 is SYGVKD. CDR3 length: 13 amino acids. V was cut by 0 bases and J by 2 bases, with 3 bases left in between. The CDR3 sequence is CAISESVTDTQYF. In DNA, the CDR3 is TGTGCCATCAGTGAGTCGGTCACAGATACGCAGTATTTT.

This chain uses TRBV29-1 with TRBJ2-1; 9 nucleotides match TRBD2. V lost 8 bases, J lost 3 bases, and 8 bases stayed unmatched. This CDR3 is 14 amino acids long. Looked up from germline, CDR1 is SQVTM and CDR2 is ANQGSEA. The CDR3 loop is CSCPLAGDYNEQFF. CDR3 nucleotide sequence: TGCAGCTGTCCTTTAGCGGGGGACTACAATGAGCAGTTCTTC.

This rearrangement joins TRBV11-2 to TRBJ1-4; tentatively, D is TRBD1 (5 bases). The V and J ends lost 5 bases and 4 bases respectively, with 17 bases between them. Germline assignment: CDR1 SGHAT and CDR2 FQNNGV. The CDR3 contains 16 residues. CDR3 loop: CASSPPVTAVNEKLFF. The CDR3 DNA follows: TGTGCCAGCAGCCCACCTGTGACAGCCGTTAATGAAAAACTGTTTTTT.

This clonotype has just a few counts. The chain joins TRBV9 to TRBJ2-7; TRBD1 matches at 7 bases. The CDR3 totals 14 residues. V lost 5 bases, J lost 1 base, and 6 bases stayed unmatched. Looked up from germline, CDR1 is SGDLS and CDR2 is YYNGEE. DNA for the CDR3: TGTGCCAGCAGTGTGGGGACAGCTTCCTACGAGCAGTACTTC. Translated: CASSVGTASYEQYF.

This clonotype was observed once. The chain couples TRBV2 to TRBJ1-2; 9 bases map to TRBD1. Germline V lookup: CDR1 SNHLY, CDR2 FYNNEI. V lost 4 bases and J lost 4; bases outside the gene matches: 7. The CDR3 is made up of 15 amino acids. The CDR3 DNA is TGTGCCAGCAGTGTTGGACAGGGGAGTACCTATGGCTACACCTTC. Its protein is CASSVGQGSTYGYTF.

The chain joins TRBV4-1 to TRBJ1-2; 11 positions match TRBD1. V gave up 0 bases and J gave up 3 bases; unmatched junction bases: 3. In germline, CDR1 is MGHRA, CDR2 YSYEKL. The CDR3 length is 16 residues. CDR3 protein: CASSQDGQGAYYGYTF. The CDR3 DNA is TGCGCCAGCAGCCAAGATGGACAGGGGGCCTACTATGGCTACACCTTC.

The chain has TRBV3-1 and TRBJ2-3, with 7 positions matching TRBD2. V was pared by 4 bases and J by 4 bases, with 5 bases of the junction left unmatched. The CDR3 has 14 residues. Germline values: CDR1 LGHDT, CDR2 YNNKEL (reference sequence). This CDR3 is CASSPGEGPDTQYF. The CDR3 DNA is TGTGCCAGCAGCCCCGGGGAGGGCCCAGATACGCAGTATTTT.

This clonotype was counted only a few times. The chain employs TRBV6-5 and TRBJ2-4, with D perhaps TRBD2 (7 bases). CDR1 and CDR2 from the germline V gene are MNHEY and SVGAGI. The CDR3 is 15 residues long. V lost 10 bases, J lost 6 bases, and 22 bases lay in between. CDR3 sequence reads: CATRDSGGRRNIQYF. DNA for the CDR3: TGTGCCACCCGAGATTCCGGGGGGCGGAGAAACATTCAGTACTTC.

This clonotype has just a few counts. The V gene is TRBV28, the J gene TRBJ2-7; a weak D match, TRBD2 (6 bases). This CDR3 comprises 13 residues. Germline assignment: CDR1 MDHEN and CDR2 SYDVKM. V lost 6 bases, J lost 0 bases, and 9 bases lay in between. CDR3 DNA: TGTGCCAGCAGACCGACTAGCTCCTACGAGCAGTACTTC. Translating it yields CASRPTSSYEQYF.

The rearrangement uses TRBV13 and TRBJ1-1; tentatively, D is TRBD1 (5 bases). Trimming took off 2 bases at V and 1 base at J, with 14 bases between the two ends. Looked up from germline, CDR1 is PRHDT and CDR2 is FYEKMQ (reference sequence). This CDR3 contains 16 residues. Here the CDR3 reads CASSLRTGDWNTEAFF. The CDR3 DNA reads as TGTGCCAGCAGCTTACGAACAGGAGACTGGAACACTGAAGCTTTCTTT.

V is TRBV6-5 and J is TRBJ2-5; no clear D. The J call may be in error: the DNA end matches TRBJ2-7 better. Looked up from germline, CDR1 is MNHEY and CDR2 is SVGAGI. The CDR3 sequence is 12 residues long. CDR3 loop: CASRGPFTEQYF. The CDR3, as DNA: TGTGCCAGCAGAGGGCCTTTCACCGAGCAGTACTTC.

This clonotype was seen a single time. The chain combines TRBV5-5 with TRBJ1-2; 8 bases line up with TRBD1. The CDR3 sequence is 15 residues long. The trim removed 6 bases at V and 4 bases at J, leaving 11 bases unmatched. Germline CDR1 and CDR2: SGHKS and YYEKEE (reference sequence). CDR3 coding DNA: TGTGCCAGCACCCACGCGCAGGGGGCCTCCTATGGCTACACCTTC. Protein: CASTHAQGASYGYTF.

The chain is built from TRBV3-1 and TRBJ2-3; 7 bases map to TRBD2. Trimming cost V 4 bases and J 6 bases; bases outside gene matches: 13. Per the germline V gene, CDR1 is LGHDT and CDR2 is YNNKEL (reference sequence). This CDR3 comprises 16 residues. CDR3 nucleotide sequence: TGTGCCAGCAGCCTACAAGCCGCGGGGGTTTCGGATACGCAGTATTTT. This codes for CASSLQAAGVSDTQYF.

In its sample, this clonotype was seen a few times. V usage is TRBV20-1 and J usage is TRBJ1-4; maybe TRBD1 (5 bases). The V end was cut by 6 bases, the J end by 8 bases, with 16 bases between. Germline V lookup: CDR1 DFQATT, CDR2 SNEGSKA (reference sequence). The CDR3 spans 13 residues. In nucleotides, the CDR3 is TGCAGTGCCCCCGGAGGGGCGTTAGAAAAACTGTTTTTT. Encoded protein: CSAPGGALEKLFF.

The table lists this clonotype with a few counts. The chain carries TRBV27 and TRBJ2-7, with 7 bases lining up with TRBD2. Per germline, CDR1 MNHEY and CDR2 SMNVEV (reference sequence). V gave up 3 bases and J gave up 6 bases; unmatched junction bases: 2. This CDR3 region has 12 residues. The CDR3 sequence: CASSFGGSEQYF. The CDR3 nucleotides read TGTGCCAGCAGTTTTGGCGGGAGCGAGCAGTACTTC.

The gene calls are TRBV29-1 and TRBJ1-2; a weak D match, TRBD1 (5 bases). Germline loops: CDR1 SQVTM, CDR2 ANQGSEA. Trimming took 6 bases from V and 1 from J, leaving 15 bases between them. The CDR3 runs to 14 residues. The CDR3 reads CSVSDTSFNYGYTF. In DNA form, the CDR3 reads TGCAGCGTATCGGACACGTCGTTTAACTATGGCTACACCTTC.